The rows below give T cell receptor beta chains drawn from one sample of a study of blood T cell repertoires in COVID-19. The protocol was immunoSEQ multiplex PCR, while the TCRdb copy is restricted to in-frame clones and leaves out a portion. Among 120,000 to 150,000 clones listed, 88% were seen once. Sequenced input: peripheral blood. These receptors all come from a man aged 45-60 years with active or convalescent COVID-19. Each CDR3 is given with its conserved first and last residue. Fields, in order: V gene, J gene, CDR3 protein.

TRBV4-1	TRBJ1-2	CASSPQGSYGYTF
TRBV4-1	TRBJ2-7	CASSQVVGVANEQYF
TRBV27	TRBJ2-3	CASKERVSTDTQYF
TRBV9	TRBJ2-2	CASSVAGGKNTGELFF
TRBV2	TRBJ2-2	CASSAVAGVRGELFF
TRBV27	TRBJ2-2	CASSLLVSTGELFF
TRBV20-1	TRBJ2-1	CSGNSVNEQFF
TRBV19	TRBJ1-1	CASSSTHRGTEAFF
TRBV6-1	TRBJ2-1	CASSDRLAGYNEQFF
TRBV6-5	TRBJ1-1	CASSVRDRVAFF
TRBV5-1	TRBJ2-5	CASSPGLAGAETQYF
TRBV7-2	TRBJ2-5	CASRASVQETQYF
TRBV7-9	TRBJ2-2	CASSPREQNTGELFF
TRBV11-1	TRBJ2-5	CASSNRDREVTQYF
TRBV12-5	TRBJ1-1	CASGLEHRTEAFF
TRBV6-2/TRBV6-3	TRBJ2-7	CASSYTSGINEQYF
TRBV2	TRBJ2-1	CASSLGVGEQFF
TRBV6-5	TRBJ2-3	CASSNPGADTQYF
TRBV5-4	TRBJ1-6	CASSFNNSPLHF
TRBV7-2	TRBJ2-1	CASSSSSGLGVNEQFF
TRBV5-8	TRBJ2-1	CASSTGTGSSYNEQFF
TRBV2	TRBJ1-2	CASSSGFPTTYGYTF
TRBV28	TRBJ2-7	CASSPGTSGRVEQYF
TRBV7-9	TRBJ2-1	CASRTGGGVRWDEQFF
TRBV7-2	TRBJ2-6	CASSLADRGGGANVLTF
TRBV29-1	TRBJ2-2	CSVGLASTGELFF
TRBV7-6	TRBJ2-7	CASSPQTGRTYEQYF
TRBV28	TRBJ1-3	CASSTPQDRGYTIYF
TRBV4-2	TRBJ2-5	CASSRGLAKETQYF
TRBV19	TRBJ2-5	CASSIGTGKETQYF
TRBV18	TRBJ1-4	CASSPGGQENEKLFF
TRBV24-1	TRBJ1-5	CATSDRKGGSQPQHF
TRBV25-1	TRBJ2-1	CASSGTQQFF
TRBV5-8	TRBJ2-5	CASSLGQGLGETQYF
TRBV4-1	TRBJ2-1	CASSPTSGSYNEQFF
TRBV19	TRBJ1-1	CASSEETGGGFGAFF
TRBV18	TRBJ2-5	CASSILGQTQETQYF
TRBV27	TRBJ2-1	CASGSRSYNEQFF
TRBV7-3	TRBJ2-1	CASSLFERFNEQFF
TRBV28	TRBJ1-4	CASSLLAGRRVNEKLFF
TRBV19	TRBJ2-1	CASSIEAGVYNEQFF
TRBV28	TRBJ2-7	CASSLYTGLGDYEQYF
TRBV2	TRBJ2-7	CASSEALSVYEQYF
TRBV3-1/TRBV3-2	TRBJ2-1	CASSQYVGQGHNEQFF
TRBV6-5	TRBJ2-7	CASSYVTGSYEQYF
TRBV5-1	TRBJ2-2	CASSYGTGNTGELFF
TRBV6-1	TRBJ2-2	CASSEETAGPGELFF
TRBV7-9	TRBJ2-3	CASGRDTDTQYF
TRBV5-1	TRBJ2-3	CASRLPGLAGGDTQYF